This T cell receptor (beta chain) was sequenced in a study of CD8+CD57+ T cells in acquired aplastic anemia. For the study at large: Healthy CD8+ samples averaged roughly 12 million reads.

This CDR3 spans 17 amino acids. J gave up 5 bases and V 3 bases, and 10 bases lay outside the gene matches. CDR1 and CDR2 (germline): LNHDA, SQIVND (reference sequence). This clonotype was recorded many times. It was genomic DNA that served as the template for profiling TCR beta VDJ and CDR3. MiXCR was run by TCRdb on the reads, yielding one entry per CDR3 protein. In the table there are about 420,000 distinct CDR3 sequences, just under 70% of which are singletons. The chain combines TRBV19 with TRBJ1-5; 10 bases line up with TRBD1. The specimen was sorted CD4+, CD8+, or CD8+CD57+ T cells (not recorded which) from PBMCs. This receptor was obtained from a human donor in good health, serving as a control. CDR3 in DNA: TGTGCCAGTAGTATGGAGGCGCGGACAGGGGGAGATCAGCCCCAGCATTTT. Translating gives CASSMEARTGGDQPQHF.